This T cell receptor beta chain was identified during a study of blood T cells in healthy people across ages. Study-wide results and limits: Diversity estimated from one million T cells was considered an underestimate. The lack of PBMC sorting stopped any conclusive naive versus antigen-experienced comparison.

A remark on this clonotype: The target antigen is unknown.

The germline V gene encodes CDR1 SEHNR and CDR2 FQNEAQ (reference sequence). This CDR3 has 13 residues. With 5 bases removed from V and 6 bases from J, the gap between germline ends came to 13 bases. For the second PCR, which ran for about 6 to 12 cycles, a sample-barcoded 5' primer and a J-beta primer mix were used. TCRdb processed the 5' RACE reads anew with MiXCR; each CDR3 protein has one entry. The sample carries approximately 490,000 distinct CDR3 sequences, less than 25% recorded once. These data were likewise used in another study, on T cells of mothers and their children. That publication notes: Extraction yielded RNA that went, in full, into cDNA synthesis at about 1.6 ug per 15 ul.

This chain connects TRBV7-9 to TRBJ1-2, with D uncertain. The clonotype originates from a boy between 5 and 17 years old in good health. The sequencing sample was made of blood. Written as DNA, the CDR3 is TGTGCCAGCAGCCACGACTGGGTTAATGGCTACACCTTC. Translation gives CASSHDWVNGYTF.